Listed below are T cell receptor beta chains from one sample, sequenced in a study of graft-versus-host responses after intestinal transplantation. Clones were read by immunoSEQ multiplex PCR, and TCRdb kept only the in-frame ones, dropping some. This table holds fewer than 45,000 clones, about 91% found once. Sequenced material: PBMCs, taken 524 days after transplant. Receptor source: a human patient who received an intestinal transplant, so some T cells may come from the graft donor. Both conserved end residues are part of each CDR3. D genes are given only for firm matches.

j_gene: TRBJ2-5
v_gene: TRBV5-1
d_gene: .
CDR3nt: TGCGCCAGCAGCGTGGGACACCCCCAAGAGACCCAGTACTTC
CDR3aa: CASSVGHPQETQYF

j_gene: TRBJ2-7
v_gene: TRBV10-3
d_gene: .
CDR3nt: TGTGCCATCAGTGAGTCGATCCCGGATACCTACGAACAGTACTTC
CDR3aa: CAISESIPDTYEQYF

j_gene: TRBJ2-1
v_gene: TRBV11-2
d_gene: .
CDR3nt: TGTGCCAGCAGCTTCGACAATGAGCAGTTCTTC
CDR3aa: CASSFDNEQFF

j_gene: TRBJ1-4
v_gene: TRBV9
d_gene: .
CDR3nt: TGTGCCAGTAGGGGGGACAATGAAAAACTGTTTTTT
CDR3aa: CASRGDNEKLFF

j_gene: TRBJ2-7
v_gene: TRBV19
d_gene: .
CDR3nt: TGTGCCAGCCGCTTTGAGGGGGGCGAGCAGTACTTC
CDR3aa: CASRFEGGEQYF

j_gene: TRBJ1-5
v_gene: TRBV4-1
d_gene: TRBD1
CDR3nt: TGCGCCAGCAGGGGGACAGTCTATAGCAATCAGCCCCAGCATTTT
CDR3aa: CASRGTVYSNQPQHF

j_gene: TRBJ2-1
v_gene: TRBV7-9
d_gene: TRBD2
CDR3nt: TGTGCCAGCAGCACCACTGTGGGACTAGCGGGAAACAATGAGCAGTTCTTC
CDR3aa: CASSTTVGLAGNNEQFF

j_gene: TRBJ1-2
v_gene: TRBV6-1
d_gene: TRBD1
CDR3nt: TGTGCCAGCAGTCGCGGGACAGCAAACGCTAAGGGCTACACCTTC
CDR3aa: CASSRGTANAKGYTF

j_gene: TRBJ1-6
v_gene: TRBV28
d_gene: .
CDR3nt: TGTGCCAGCAGTTTAGGCAGCTTCATAAGTAATTCACCCCTCCACTTT
CDR3aa: CASSLGSFISNSPLHF

j_gene: TRBJ2-7
v_gene: TRBV4-1
d_gene: TRBD1
CDR3nt: TGCGCCAGCAGCCACGGACAGGGGACCTACGAGCAGTACTTC
CDR3aa: CASSHGQGTYEQYF

j_gene: TRBJ2-3
v_gene: TRBV9
d_gene: .
CDR3nt: TGTGCCAGCAGCCCGTTTGGCACAGATACGCAGTATTTT
CDR3aa: CASSPFGTDTQYF

j_gene: TRBJ1-5
v_gene: TRBV27
d_gene: .
CDR3nt: TGTGCCAGCAGTTTATGGGCAGGGAGCAATCAGCCCCAGCATTTT
CDR3aa: CASSLWAGSNQPQHF

j_gene: TRBJ1-1
v_gene: TRBV19
d_gene: TRBD1
CDR3nt: TGTGCCAGTAGGACTTCAGGGGGCGCCTGGAACACTGAAGCTTTCTTT
CDR3aa: CASRTSGGAWNTEAFF